The entry below describes one T cell receptor (beta chain). Here the CDR3 omits its conserved ending phenylalanine or tryptophan, so a read error is the likely source. From unsorted bulk tissue weighing roughly 17-34 mg, DNA and RNA were co-extracted. With around 520 ng total RNA as template and a constant-region primer, TCR beta cDNA was made. Generation of the TCR beta libraries relied on three nested multiplex PCR rounds using slightly modified ARM-PCR. Both of the initial two PCR rounds ran for about 9 cycles and employed TRBV1-TRBV30 forward primers alongside a C-beta reverse primer. TCRdb re-called the multiplex PCR reads through MiXCR, storing one row per CDR3 protein. The sample lists about 32,000 distinct CDR3 sequences, around 74% seen once, with about 16% in the top ten. The CDR3 consists of 13 residues. Germline CDR1 reads MNHEY; CDR2 reads SVGAGI. The sample originates from a study of tumor-infiltrating lymphocytes in primary liver carcinoma.

The genes are TRBV6-5 and TRBJ1-1, with 9 bases that match TRBD1. This sequence was found in a man aged 35-49 years with primary liver carcinoma and hepatitis B virus infection. The sample comprised liver tumor tissue from sampling region 4. The subset here: tumor region T4, right-lateral pole. The CDR3 bases are TGCGCCTGCAGTAGGACAGGGGAAACAGAAGCTTTCTTG. Protein product: CACSRTGETEAFL.